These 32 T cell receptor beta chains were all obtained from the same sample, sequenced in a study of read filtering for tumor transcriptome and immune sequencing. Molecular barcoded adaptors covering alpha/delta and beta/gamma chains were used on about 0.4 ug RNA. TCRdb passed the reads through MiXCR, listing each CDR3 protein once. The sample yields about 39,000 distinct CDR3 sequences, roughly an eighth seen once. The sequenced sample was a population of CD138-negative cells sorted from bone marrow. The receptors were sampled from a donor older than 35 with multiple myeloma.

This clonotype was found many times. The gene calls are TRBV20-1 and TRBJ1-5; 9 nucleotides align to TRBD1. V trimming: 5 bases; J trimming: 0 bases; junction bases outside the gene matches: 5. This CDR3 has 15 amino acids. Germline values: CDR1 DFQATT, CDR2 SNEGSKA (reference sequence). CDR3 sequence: CSARTGGNSNQPQHF. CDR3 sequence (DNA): TGCAGTGCTCGTACAGGGGGCAATAGCAATCAGCCCCAGCATTTT.

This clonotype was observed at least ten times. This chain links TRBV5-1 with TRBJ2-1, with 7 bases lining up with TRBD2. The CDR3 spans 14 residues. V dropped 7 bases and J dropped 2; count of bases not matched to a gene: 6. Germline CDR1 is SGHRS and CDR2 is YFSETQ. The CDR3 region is CASSKRGTYNEQFF. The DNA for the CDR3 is TGCGCCAGCTCTAAGCGGGGTACCTACAATGAGCAGTTCTTC.

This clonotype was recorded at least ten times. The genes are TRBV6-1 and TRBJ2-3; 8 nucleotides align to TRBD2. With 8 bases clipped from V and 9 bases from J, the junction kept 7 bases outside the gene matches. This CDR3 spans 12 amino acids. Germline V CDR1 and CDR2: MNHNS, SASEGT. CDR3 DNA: TGTGCCAGCTCGCCAGCGGGGGTGACGCAGTATTTT. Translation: CASSPAGVTQYF.

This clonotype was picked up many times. CDR3 DNA: TGTGCCAGCAGTGAGGGTGGGGACATGAACACTGAAGCTTTCTTT. Translating gives CASSEGGDMNTEAFF. The chain links TRBV25-1 to TRBJ1-1, with D possibly TRBD1 on 6 matching bases. Trimming pared 3 bases from V and 0 bases from J, leaving 11 bases between. This CDR3 has 15 residues. CDR1 and CDR2 from the germline V gene are MGHDK and SYGVNS.

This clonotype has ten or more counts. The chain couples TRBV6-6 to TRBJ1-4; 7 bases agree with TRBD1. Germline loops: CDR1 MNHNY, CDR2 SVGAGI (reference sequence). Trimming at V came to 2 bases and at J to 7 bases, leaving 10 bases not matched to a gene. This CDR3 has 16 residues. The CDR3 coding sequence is TGTGCCAGCAGTTACGACCAGGGGGTGGGGAGTGAAAAACTGTTTTTT. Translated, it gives CASSYDQGVGSEKLFF.

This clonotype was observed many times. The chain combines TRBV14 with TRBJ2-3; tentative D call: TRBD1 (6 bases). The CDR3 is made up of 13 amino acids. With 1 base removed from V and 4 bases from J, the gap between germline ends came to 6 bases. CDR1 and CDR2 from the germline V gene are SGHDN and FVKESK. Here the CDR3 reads CASSQGGPDTQYF. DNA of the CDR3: TGTGCCAGCAGCCAAGGGGGGCCAGATACGCAGTATTTT.

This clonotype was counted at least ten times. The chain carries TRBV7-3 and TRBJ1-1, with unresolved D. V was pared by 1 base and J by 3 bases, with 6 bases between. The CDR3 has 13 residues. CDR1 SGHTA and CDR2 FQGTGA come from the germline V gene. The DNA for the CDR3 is TGTGCCAGCAGCTTAAGGCTTGACACTGAAGCTTTCTTT. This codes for CASSLRLDTEAFF.

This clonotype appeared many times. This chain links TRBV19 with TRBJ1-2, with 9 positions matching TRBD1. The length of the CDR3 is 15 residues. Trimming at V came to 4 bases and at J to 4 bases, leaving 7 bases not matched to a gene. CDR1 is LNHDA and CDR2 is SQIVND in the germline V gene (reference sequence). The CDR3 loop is CASSTLRQGGYGYTF. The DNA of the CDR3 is TGTGCCAGTAGTACCCTTAGACAGGGGGGCTATGGCTACACCTTC.

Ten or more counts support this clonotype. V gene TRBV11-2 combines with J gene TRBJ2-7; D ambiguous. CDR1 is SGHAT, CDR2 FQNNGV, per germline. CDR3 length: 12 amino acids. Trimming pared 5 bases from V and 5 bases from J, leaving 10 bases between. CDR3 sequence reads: CASSPGDDEQYF. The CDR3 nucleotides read TGTGCCAGCAGCCCCGGTGACGACGAGCAGTACTTC.

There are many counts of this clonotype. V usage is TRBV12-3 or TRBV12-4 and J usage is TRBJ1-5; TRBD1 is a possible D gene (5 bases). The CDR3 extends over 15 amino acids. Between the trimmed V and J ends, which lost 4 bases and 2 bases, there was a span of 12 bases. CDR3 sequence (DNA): TGTGCCAGCAGTTCCCGGGGCCTCGGCAATCAGCCCCAGCATTTT. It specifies CASSSRGLGNQPQHF.

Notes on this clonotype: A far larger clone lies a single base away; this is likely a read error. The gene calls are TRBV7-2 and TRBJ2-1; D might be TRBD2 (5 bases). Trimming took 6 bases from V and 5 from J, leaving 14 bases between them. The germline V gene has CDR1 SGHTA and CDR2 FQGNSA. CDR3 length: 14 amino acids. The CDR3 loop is CASRDFGGHNEQFF. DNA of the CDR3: TGTGCCAGCAGGGACTTCGGCGGCCACAATGAGCAGTTCTTC.

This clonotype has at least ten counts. The DNA for the CDR3 is TGTGCCAGCAGCCGCTGGGGGGGGACTGCCTACGAGCAGTACTTC. Translated: CASSRWGGTAYEQYF. V is TRBV13 and J is TRBJ2-7, with 7 positions matching TRBD2. This CDR3 has 15 residues. CDR1 and CDR2 from the germline V gene are PRHDT and FYEKMQ (reference sequence). After removal of 5 bases from V and 2 bases from J, the junction contained 9 bases not matched to a gene.

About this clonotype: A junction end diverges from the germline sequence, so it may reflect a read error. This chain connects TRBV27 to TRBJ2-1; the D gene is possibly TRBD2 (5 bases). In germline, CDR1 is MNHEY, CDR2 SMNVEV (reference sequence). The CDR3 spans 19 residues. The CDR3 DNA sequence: TGTGCCAGCAGTTTACGTTTTCCTAGCACTATTCGCTCCTACATTGAGCAATTCTTC. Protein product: CASSLRFPSTIRSYIEQFF.

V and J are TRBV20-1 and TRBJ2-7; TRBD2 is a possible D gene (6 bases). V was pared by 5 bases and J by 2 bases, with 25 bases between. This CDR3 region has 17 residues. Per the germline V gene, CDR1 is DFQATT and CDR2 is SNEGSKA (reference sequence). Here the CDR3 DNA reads TGCAGTGCTCAGCCCGGGACTGTACAGTTAGCCCCCTACGAGCAGTACTTC. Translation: CSAQPGTVQLAPYEQYF.

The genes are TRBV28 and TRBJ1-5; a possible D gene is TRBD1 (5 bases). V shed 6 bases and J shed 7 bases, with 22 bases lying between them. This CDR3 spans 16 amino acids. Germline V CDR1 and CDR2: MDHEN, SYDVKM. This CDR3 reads CASRNSGTLIGQPQHF. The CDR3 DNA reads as TGTGCCAGCAGAAACTCTGGGACCTTGATAGGGCAGCCCCAGCATTTT.

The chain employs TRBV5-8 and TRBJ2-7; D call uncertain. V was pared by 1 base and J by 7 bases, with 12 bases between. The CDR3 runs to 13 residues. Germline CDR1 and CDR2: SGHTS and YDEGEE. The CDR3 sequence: CASSLSPSSEQYF. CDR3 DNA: TGTGCCAGCAGCTTGTCGCCGTCCTCGGAGCAGTACTTC.

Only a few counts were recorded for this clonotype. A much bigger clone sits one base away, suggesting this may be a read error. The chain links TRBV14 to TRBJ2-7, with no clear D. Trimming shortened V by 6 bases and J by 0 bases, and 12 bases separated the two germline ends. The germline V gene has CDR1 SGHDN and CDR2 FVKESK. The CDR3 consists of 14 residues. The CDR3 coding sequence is TGTGCCAGCAGACCCGAGACGCACTCCTACGAGCAGTACTTC. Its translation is CASRPETHSYEQYF.

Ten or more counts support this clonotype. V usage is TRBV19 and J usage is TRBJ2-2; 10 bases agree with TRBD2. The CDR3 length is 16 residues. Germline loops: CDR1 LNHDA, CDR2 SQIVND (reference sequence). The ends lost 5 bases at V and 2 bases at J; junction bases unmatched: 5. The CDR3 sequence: CASSPGLATNTGELFF. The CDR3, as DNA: TGTGCCAGTAGTCCGGGACTAGCGACTAACACCGGGGAGCTGTTTTTT.

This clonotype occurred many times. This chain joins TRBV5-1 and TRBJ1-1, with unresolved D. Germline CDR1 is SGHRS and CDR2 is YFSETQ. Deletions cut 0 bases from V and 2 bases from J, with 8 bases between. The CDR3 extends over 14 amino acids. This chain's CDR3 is CASSLEGRNTEAFF. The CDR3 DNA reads TGCGCCAGCAGCTTGGAGGGCAGAAACACTGAAGCTTTCTTT.

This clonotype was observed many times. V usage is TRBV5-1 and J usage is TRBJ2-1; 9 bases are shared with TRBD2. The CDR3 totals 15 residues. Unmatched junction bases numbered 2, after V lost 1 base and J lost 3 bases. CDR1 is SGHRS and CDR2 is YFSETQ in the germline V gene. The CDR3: CASSLSSGSYNEQFF. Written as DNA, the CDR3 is TGCGCCAGCAGCTTGAGTAGCGGGAGCTACAATGAGCAGTTCTTC.

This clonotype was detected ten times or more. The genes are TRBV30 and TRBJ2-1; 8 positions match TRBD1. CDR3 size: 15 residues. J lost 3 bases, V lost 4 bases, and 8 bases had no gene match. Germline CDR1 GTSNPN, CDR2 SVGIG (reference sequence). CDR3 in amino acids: CAWIDGQGNYNEQFF. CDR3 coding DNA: TGTGCCTGGATAGATGGACAGGGCAACTACAATGAGCAGTTCTTC.

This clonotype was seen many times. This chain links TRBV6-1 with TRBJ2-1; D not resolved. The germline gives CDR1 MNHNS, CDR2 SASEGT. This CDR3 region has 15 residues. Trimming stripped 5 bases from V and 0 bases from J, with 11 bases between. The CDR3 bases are TGTGCCAGCAGTATGGCACCAAACTCCTACAATGAGCAGTTCTTC. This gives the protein CASSMAPNSYNEQFF.

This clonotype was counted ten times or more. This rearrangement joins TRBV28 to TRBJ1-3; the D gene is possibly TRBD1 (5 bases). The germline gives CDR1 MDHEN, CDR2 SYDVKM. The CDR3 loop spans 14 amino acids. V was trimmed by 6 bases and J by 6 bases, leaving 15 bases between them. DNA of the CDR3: TGTGCCAGCAGCCGGACGGGGGATGAAAACACCATATATTTT. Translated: CASSRTGDENTIYF. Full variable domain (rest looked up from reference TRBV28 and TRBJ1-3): DVKVTQSSRYLVKRTGEKVFLECVQDMDHENMFWYRQDPGLGLRLIYFSYDVKMKEKGDIPEGYSVSREKKERFSLILESASTNQTSMYLCASSRTGDENTIYFGEGSWLTVV.

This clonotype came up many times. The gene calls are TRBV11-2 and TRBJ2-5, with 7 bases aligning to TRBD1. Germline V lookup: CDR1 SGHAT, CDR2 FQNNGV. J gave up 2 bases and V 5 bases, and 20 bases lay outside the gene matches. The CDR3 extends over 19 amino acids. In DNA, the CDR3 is TGTGCCAGCAGCAATAGACGATCGTTCGGGGACAGAGAACAAGAGACCCAGTACTTC. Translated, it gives CASSNRRSFGDREQETQYF.

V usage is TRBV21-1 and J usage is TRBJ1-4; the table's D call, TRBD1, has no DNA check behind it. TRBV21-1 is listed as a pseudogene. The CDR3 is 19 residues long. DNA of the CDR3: TGTGCCAGCCAGGAGGCCCCCCGGTACAGGAGTTCAACTAATGAAAAACTGTTTTTT. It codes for CASQEAPRYRSSTNEKLFF.

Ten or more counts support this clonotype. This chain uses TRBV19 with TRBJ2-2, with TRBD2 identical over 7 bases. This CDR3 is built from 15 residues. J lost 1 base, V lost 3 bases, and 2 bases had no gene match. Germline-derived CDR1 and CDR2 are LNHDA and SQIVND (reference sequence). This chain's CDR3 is CASSITGGNTGELFF. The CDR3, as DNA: TGTGCCAGTAGTATCACGGGAGGGAACACCGGGGAGCTGTTTTTT.

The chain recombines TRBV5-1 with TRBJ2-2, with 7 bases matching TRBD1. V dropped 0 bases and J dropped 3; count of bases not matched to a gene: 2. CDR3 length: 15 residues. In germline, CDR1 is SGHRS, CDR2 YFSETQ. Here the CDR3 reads CASSLEGADTGELFF. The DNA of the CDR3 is TGCGCCAGCAGCTTGGAGGGGGCGGACACCGGGGAGCTGTTTTTT.

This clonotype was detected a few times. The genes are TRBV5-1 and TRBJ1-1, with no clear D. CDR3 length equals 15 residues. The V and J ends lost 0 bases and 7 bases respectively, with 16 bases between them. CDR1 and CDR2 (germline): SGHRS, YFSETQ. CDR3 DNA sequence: TGCGCCAGCAGCTTGGCCCAGAACCCTTGGGGTGAAGCTTTCTTT. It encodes CASSLAQNPWGEAFF. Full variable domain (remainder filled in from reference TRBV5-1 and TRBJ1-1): KAGVTQTPRYLIKTRGQQVTLSCSPISGHRSVSWYQQTPGQGLQFLFEYFSETQRNKGNFPGRFSGRQFSNSRSEMNVSTLELGDSALYLCASSLAQNPWGEAFFGQGTRLTVV.

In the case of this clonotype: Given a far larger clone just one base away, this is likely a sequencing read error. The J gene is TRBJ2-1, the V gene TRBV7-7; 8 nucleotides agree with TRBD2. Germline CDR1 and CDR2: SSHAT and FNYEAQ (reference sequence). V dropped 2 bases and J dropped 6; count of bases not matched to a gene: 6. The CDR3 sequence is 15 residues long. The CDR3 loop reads CASSLTGGPCNEQFF. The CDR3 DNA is TGTGCCAGCAGCTTAACGGGGGGGCCTTGCAATGAGCAGTTCTTC.

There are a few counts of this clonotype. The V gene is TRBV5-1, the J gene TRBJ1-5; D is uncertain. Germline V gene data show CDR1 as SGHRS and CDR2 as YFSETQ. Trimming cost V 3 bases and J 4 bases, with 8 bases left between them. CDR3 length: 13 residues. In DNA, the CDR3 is TGCGCCAGCAGCTCGATTCCTAATCAGCCCCAGCATTTT. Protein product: CASSSIPNQPQHF.

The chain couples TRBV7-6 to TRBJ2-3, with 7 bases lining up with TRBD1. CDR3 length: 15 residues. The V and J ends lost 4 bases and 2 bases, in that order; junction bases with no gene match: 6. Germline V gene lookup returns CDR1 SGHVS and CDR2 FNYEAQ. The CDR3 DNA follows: TGTGCCAGCAGCTCGATACAGGGGCTCACAGATACGCAGTATTTT. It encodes CASSSIQGLTDTQYF.

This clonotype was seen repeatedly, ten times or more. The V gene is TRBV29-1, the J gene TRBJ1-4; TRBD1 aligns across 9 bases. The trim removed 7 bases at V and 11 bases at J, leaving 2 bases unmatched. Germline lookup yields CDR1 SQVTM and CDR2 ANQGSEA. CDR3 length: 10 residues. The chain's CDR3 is CSAGQGKLFF. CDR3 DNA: TGCAGCGCAGGACAGGGGAAACTGTTTTTT.